A selection of T cell receptor beta chains follows, all from one sample in a study of blood T cell repertoires in COVID-19. The method was immunoSEQ multiplex PCR; TCRdb's version includes in-frame clones alone and lacks a portion of them. There are 88,000 or so clones in the sample; around 79% occur only once, and more than 20% lies in the top ten. What was sequenced was peripheral blood. The receptors come from a human donor in a cohort sampled during active COVID-19. Both conserved end residues are part of each CDR3. Each record gives: clone size, D gene, J gene, V gene, CDR3 protein, CDR3 DNA. A D gene is named only where the DNA matches it firmly. Clone sizes are given selectively: once, few, many, or a class where the clone is expanded.

NA,TRBD2,TRBJ2-1,TRBV5-1,CASSSGLGDEQFF,TGCGCCAGCAGCTCGGGACTAGGAGATGAGCAGTTCTTC
few,TRBD2,TRBJ2-2,TRBV9,CASTRSSGREPGELFF,TGTGCCAGCACACGTTCTAGCGGGAGAGAACCCGGGGAGCTGTTTTTT
NA,TRBD2,TRBJ2-7,TRBV28,CASVSSTSGTYEQYF,TGTGCCAGCGTAAGCTCGACTAGCGGGACCTACGAGCAGTACTTC
NA,NA,TRBJ2-4,TRBV7-9,CASSHPGENIQYF,TGTGCCAGCAGCCATCCGGGAGAAAACATTCAGTACTTC
NA,NA,TRBJ2-5,TRBV11-3,CASSLAGGEETQYF,TGTGCCAGCAGCTTGGCCGGGGGAGAAGAGACCCAGTACTTC
NA,NA,TRBJ1-2,TRBV5-1,CASSLQVPGDGYTF,TGCGCCAGCAGCTTGCAGGTCCCCGGGGATGGCTACACCTTC
few,TRBD1,TRBJ1-1,TRBV5-1,CASSWTGGFSEAFF,TGCGCCAGCAGCTGGACAGGGGGCTTTAGTGAAGCTTTCTTT
once,TRBD1,TRBJ2-1,TRBV6-5,CASSYSHGTGTNEQFF,TGTGCCAGCAGTTACTCGCATGGGACAGGGACCAATGAGCAGTTCTTC
once,TRBD1,TRBJ1-2,TRBV5-1,CASSFDRASNGYTF,TGCGCCAGCAGCTTCGACAGGGCGAGTAATGGCTACACCTTC
NA,NA,TRBJ2-1,TRBV19,CASSIRGSYNEQFF,TGTGCCAGTAGTATCCGGGGGTCCTACAATGAGCAGTTCTTC
NA,NA,TRBJ2-1,TRBV1,CTSSQVTGTVVVSPYKQFF,TGCACCAGCAGCCAAGTGACCGGGACAGTAGTTGTATCCCCTTATAAGCAGTTCTTC
NA,NA,TRBJ1-2,TRBV28,CASSTGYYGYTF,TGTGCCAGCAGTACAGGGTACTATGGCTACACCTTC
NA,TRBD2,TRBJ2-7,TRBV4-1,CASSHLAGVYF,TGCGCCAGCAGCCATCTAGCGGGAGTTTACTTC
NA,TRBD2,TRBJ2-4,TRBV27,CASSLFASGWENIQYF,TGTGCCAGCAGTTTATTCGCTAGCGGGTGGGAAAACATTCAGTACTTC
NA,NA,TRBJ1-1,TRBV3-1/TRBV3-2,CASSQVDSGPYTEAFF,TGTGCCAGCAGCCAAGTGGACAGCGGTCCTTACACTGAAGCTTTCTTT
NA,TRBD1,TRBJ2-7,TRBV5-1,CASSLLGQGYEQYF,TGCGCCAGCAGCTTGTTAGGACAGGGGTACGAGCAGTACTTC
NA,NA,TRBJ1-1,TRBV25-1,CASRPRGGPLNTEAFF,TGTGCCAGCAGGCCAAGGGGGGGGCCGCTGAACACTGAAGCTTTCTTT
NA,TRBD1,TRBJ2-5,TRBV5-1,CASVSDRNQETQYF,TGCGCCAGCGTTTCGGACAGGAATCAAGAGACCCAGTACTTC
NA,TRBD2,TRBJ2-4,TRBV28,CASSTSGGSQNIQYF,TGTGCCAGCAGCACCAGCGGGGGCAGCCAAAACATTCAGTACTTC
NA,NA,TRBJ1-1,TRBV29-1,CSVEEGGNTEAFF,TGCAGCGTTGAAGAGGGGGGGAACACTGAAGCTTTCTTT
NA,NA,TRBJ1-1,TRBV18,CATAGDTEAFF,TGTGCCACCGCAGGGGATACTGAAGCTTTCTTT
NA,NA,TRBJ1-1,TRBV27,CASSSLNRSPQGEAFF,TGTGCCAGCAGTTCCCTCAACAGGTCGCCCCAGGGGGAAGCTTTCTTT
NA,NA,TRBJ1-1,TRBV5-1,CASSYGDTRNTEAFF,TGCGCCAGCAGCTACGGGGACACCAGGAACACTGAAGCTTTCTTT
NA,NA,TRBJ2-5,TRBV11-2,CASSANQQETQYF,TGTGCCAGCAGCGCGAACCAACAAGAGACCCAGTACTTC
NA,TRBD1,TRBJ2-7,TRBV6-6,CASSPGQGTYEQYF,TGTGCCAGCAGCCCGGGACAGGGCACCTACGAGCAGTACTTC
NA,NA,TRBJ2-5,TRBV7-6,CASSLGQQETQYF,TGTGCCAGCAGCTTAGGACAGCAAGAGACCCAGTACTTC
NA,TRBD2,TRBJ2-2,TRBV6-6,CASSAGLAQNTGELFF,TGTGCCAGCAGCGCCGGACTAGCCCAGAACACCGGGGAGCTGTTTTTT
NA,TRBD2,TRBJ2-1,TRBV5-1,CASSLGLAGGEQFF,TGCGCCAGCAGCTTGGGACTAGCGGGGGGTGAGCAGTTCTTC
few,TRBD2,TRBJ2-5,TRBV6-6,CASSPAGGGTLEETQYF,TGTGCCAGCAGTCCCGCCGGGGGAGGGACCCTCGAAGAGACCCAGTACTTC
NA,TRBD1,TRBJ1-5,TRBV5-1,CASSLDRGSDQPQHF,TGCGCCAGCAGCCTCGACAGGGGGAGTGATCAGCCCCAGCATTTT
once,TRBD1,TRBJ1-2,TRBV4-3,CASSQRTGGDYGYTF,TGCGCCAGCAGCCAAAGGACAGGGGGCGACTATGGCTACACCTTC
NA,TRBD2,TRBJ2-5,TRBV29-1,CSGRLAGVGETQYF,TGCAGCGGCCGACTAGCGGGAGTTGGGGAGACCCAGTACTTC
NA,TRBD2,TRBJ2-3,TRBV9,CASSTSGITDTQYF,TGTGCCAGCAGCACCAGCGGGATCACAGATACGCAGTATTTT
few,TRBD2,TRBJ2-2,TRBV6-2/TRBV6-3,CASSYLAGGVGELFF,TGTGCCAGCAGTTACCTAGCGGGAGGAGTCGGGGAGCTGTTTTTT
NA,NA,TRBJ2-3,TRBV10-3,CAISDTDRYTDTQYF,TGTGCCATCAGCGACACCGACAGGTACACAGATACGCAGTATTTT
few,TRBD1,TRBJ1-6,TRBV9,CASDRDNSPLHF,TGTGCCTCGGACAGGGATAATTCACCCCTCCACTTT
NA,TRBD2,TRBJ2-5,TRBV18,CASSPSPASGISETQYF,TGTGCCAGCTCACCCTCCCCCGCTAGCGGGATATCGGAGACCCAGTACTTC
NA,TRBD2,TRBJ2-5,TRBV5-8,CASSLNGRAEETQYF,TGTGCCAGCAGCTTGAACGGGAGGGCCGAAGAGACCCAGTACTTC
NA,TRBD1,TRBJ1-5,TRBV28,CASSSRGQPQHF,TGTGCCAGCAGTTCCAGGGGGCAGCCCCAGCATTTT
NA,NA,TRBJ2-5,TRBV2,CAGGSSETQYF,TGTGCCGGAGGGAGTTCGGAGACCCAGTACTTC
NA,TRBD1,TRBJ2-1,TRBV11-1,CASSSDRGYVNEQFF,TGTGCCAGCAGCTCCGACAGGGGGTATGTCAATGAGCAGTTCTTC
NA,TRBD2,TRBJ2-1,TRBV4-1,CASSQEWASGSLGYNEQFF,TGCGCCAGCAGCCAAGAGTGGGCTAGCGGGAGTTTGGGGTACAATGAGCAGTTCTTC
NA,TRBD2,TRBJ2-1,TRBV28,CASTPTSGNYNEQFF,TGTGCCAGCACCCCGACTAGCGGGAACTACAATGAGCAGTTCTTC
few,TRBD1,TRBJ1-2,TRBV19,CASSIFEGTGAYGYTF,TGTGCCAGTAGTATCTTTGAGGGGACAGGGGCCTATGGCTACACCTTC
NA,TRBD1,TRBJ2-1,TRBV6-5,CASSYQPGGNNEQFF,TGTGCCAGCAGTTACCAGCCAGGGGGTAATAATGAGCAGTTCTTC
NA,TRBD2,TRBJ2-3,TRBV24-1,CATSDTGLAGIDTQYF,TGTGCCACCAGTGACACGGGACTAGCCGGAATTGATACGCAGTATTTT
NA,TRBD2,TRBJ2-1,TRBV3-1/TRBV3-2,CASSPAGLAGAEQFF,TGTGCCAGCAGCCCAGCGGGACTAGCGGGAGCTGAGCAGTTCTTC
NA,TRBD1,TRBJ2-7,TRBV6-5,CASRRTGSSYEQYF,TGTGCCAGCAGGAGGACAGGGAGCTCCTACGAGCAGTACTTC
NA,TRBD1,TRBJ1-1,TRBV5-1,CASSLGGDRNTEAFF,TGCGCCAGCAGCTTGGGTGGGGACAGAAACACTGAAGCTTTCTTT
NA,TRBD1,TRBJ1-4,TRBV11-2,CASSYWGQGEKKLFF,TGTGCCAGCAGCTACTGGGGACAGGGAGAAAAGAAACTGTTTTTT
NA,NA,TRBJ1-4,TRBV25-1,CASSEYKTSGGEKLFF,TGTGCCAGCAGTGAATATAAGACAAGCGGAGGGGAAAAACTGTTTTTT